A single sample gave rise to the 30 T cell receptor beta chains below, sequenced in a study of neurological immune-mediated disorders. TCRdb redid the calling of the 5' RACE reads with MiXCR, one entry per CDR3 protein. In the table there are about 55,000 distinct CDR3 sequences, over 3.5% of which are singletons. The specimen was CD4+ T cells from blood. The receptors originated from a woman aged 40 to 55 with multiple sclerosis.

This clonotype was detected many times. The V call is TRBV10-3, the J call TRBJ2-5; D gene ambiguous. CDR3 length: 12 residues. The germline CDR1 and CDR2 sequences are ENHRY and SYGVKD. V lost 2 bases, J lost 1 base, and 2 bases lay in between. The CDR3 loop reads CAISEGQETQYF. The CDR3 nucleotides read TGTGCCATCAGTGAGGGCCAAGAGACCCAGTACTTC.

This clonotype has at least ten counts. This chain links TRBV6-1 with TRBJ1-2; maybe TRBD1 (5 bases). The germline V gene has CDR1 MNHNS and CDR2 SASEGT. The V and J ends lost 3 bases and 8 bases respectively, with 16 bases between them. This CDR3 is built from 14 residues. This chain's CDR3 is CASSDLTVERGYTF. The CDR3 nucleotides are TGTGCCAGCAGTGATTTGACAGTGGAAAGGGGCTACACCTTC.

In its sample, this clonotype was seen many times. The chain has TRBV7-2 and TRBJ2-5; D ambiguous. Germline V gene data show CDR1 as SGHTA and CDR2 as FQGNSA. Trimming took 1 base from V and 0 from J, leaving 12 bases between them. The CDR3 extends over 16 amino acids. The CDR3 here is CASSLGAGPHQETQYF. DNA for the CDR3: TGTGCCAGCAGCTTAGGTGCCGGGCCCCACCAAGAGACCCAGTACTTC.

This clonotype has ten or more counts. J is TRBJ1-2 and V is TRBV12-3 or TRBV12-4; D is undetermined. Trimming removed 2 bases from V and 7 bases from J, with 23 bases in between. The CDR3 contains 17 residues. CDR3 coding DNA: TGTGCCAGCAGTTTATCCGACCCTCCATTCTCAATGGGTGGCTACACCTTC. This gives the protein CASSLSDPPFSMGGYTF.

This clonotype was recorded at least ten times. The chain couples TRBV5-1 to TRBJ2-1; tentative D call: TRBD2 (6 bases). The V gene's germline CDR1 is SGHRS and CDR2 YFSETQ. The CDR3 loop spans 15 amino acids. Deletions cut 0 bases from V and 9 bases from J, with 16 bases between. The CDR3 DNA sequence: TGCGCCAGCAGCTTGGAAGGTCGGCGGGGCGGTGAGCAGTTCTTC. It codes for CASSLEGRRGGEQFF.

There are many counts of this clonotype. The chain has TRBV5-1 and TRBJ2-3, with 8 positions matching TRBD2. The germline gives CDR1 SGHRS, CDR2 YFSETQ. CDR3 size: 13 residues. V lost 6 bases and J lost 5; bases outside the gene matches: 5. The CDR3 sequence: CASTRRGGDTQYF. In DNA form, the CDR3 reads TGCGCCAGCACCCGCCGGGGGGGAGATACGCAGTATTTT.

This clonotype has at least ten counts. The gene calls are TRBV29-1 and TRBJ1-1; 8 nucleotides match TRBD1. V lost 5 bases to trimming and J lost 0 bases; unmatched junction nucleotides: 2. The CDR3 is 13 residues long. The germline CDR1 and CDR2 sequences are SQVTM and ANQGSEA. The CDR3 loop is CSVRQGLNTEAFF. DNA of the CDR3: TGCAGCGTTCGACAGGGGTTGAACACTGAAGCTTTCTTT.

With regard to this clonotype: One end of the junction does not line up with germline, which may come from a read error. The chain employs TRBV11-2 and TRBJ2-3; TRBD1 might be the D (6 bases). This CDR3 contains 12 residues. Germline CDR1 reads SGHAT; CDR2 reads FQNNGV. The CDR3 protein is CVSSQGRDTQYF. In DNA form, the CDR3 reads TGTGTCAGCAGCCAGGGGAGAGATACGCAGTATTTT.

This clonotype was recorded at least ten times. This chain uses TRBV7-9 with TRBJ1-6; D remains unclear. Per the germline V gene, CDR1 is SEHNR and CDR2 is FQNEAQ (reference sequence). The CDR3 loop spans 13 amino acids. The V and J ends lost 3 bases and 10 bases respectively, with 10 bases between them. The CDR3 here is CASSLNRESPLHF. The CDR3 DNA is TGTGCCAGCAGCTTGAACAGAGAATCACCCCTCCACTTT.

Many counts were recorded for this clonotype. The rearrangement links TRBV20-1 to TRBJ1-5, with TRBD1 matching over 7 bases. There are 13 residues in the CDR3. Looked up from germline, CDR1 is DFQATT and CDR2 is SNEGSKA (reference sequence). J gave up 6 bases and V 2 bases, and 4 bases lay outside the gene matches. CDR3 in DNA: TGCAGTGCTAGAAAAGACAGGGCTCAGCCCCAGCATTTT. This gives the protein CSARKDRAQPQHF.

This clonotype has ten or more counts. CDR3 sequence reads: CASSFGALNEQFF. The CDR3 DNA follows: TGCGCCAGCAGCTTCGGCGCCCTCAATGAGCAGTTCTTC. The V gene is TRBV5-1, the J gene TRBJ2-1; D unclear. The CDR3 runs to 13 residues. CDR1 SGHRS and CDR2 YFSETQ come from the germline V gene. V lost 2 bases to trimming and J lost 6 bases, with 9 bases between them.

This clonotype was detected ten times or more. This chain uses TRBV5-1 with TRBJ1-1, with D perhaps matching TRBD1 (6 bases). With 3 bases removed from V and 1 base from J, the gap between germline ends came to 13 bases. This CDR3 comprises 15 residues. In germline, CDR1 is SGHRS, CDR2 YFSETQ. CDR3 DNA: TGCGCCAGCAGCTGGGGAGGGGGGACGAACACTGAAGCTTTCTTT. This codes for CASSWGGGTNTEAFF.

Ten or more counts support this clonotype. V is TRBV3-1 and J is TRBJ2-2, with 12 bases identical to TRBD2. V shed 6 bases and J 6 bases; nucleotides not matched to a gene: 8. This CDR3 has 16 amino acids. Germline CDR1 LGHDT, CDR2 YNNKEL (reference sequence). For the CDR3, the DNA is TGTGCCAGCAGTCGCCTAGCGGGGGGGCTCCCCGGGGAGCTGTTTTTT. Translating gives CASSRLAGGLPGELFF.

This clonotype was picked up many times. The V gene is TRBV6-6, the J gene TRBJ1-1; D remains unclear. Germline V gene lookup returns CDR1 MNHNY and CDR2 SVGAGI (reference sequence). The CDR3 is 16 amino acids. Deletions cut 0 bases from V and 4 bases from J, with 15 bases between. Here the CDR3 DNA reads TGTGCCAGCAGTTACTCAAGGCAGTCCCTTTCCACTGAAGCTTTCTTT. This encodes CASSYSRQSLSTEAFF.

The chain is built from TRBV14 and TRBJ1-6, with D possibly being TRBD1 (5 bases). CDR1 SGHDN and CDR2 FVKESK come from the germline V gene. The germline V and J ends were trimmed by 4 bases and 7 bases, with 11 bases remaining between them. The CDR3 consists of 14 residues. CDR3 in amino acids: CASSLFGTNSPLHF. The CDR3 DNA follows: TGTGCCAGCAGCCTGTTCGGGACGAATTCACCCCTCCACTTT.

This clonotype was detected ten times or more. The CDR3 loop is CSAPRDRGATDTQYF. CDR3 in DNA: TGCAGTGCCCCCCGGGACAGGGGGGCAACAGATACGCAGTATTTT. The V and J genes are TRBV20-1 and TRBJ2-3; 11 bases match TRBD1. V was pared by 6 bases and J by 3 bases, with 8 bases of the junction left unmatched. This CDR3 contains 15 residues. In germline, CDR1 is DFQATT, CDR2 SNEGSKA (reference sequence).

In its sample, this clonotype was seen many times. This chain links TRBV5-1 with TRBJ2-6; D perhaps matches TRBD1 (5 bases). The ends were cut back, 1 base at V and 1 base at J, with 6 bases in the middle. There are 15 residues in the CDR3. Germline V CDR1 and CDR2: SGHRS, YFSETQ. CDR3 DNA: TGCGCCAGCAGCTTGTCAGGGTCTGGGGCCAACGTCCTGACTTTC. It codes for CASSLSGSGANVLTF. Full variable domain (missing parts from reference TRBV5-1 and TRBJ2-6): KAGVTQTPRYLIKTRGQQVTLSCSPISGHRSVSWYQQTPGQGLQFLFEYFSETQRNKGNFPGRFSGRQFSNSRSEMNVSTLELGDSALYLCASSLSGSGANVLTFGAGSRLTVL.

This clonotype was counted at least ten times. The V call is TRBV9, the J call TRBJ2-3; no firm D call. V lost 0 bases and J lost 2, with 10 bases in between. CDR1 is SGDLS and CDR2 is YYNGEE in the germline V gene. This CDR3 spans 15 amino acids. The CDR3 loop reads CASSVGDTSTDTQYF. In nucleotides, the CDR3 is TGTGCCAGCAGCGTAGGCGACACATCCACAGATACGCAGTATTTT.

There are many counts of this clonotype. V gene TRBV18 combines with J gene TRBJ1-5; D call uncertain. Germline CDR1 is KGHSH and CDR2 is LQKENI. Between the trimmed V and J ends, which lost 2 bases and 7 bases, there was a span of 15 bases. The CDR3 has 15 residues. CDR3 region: CASSPSKGAEQPQHF. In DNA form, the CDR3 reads TGTGCCAGCTCACCAAGCAAGGGTGCCGAGCAGCCCCAGCATTTT.

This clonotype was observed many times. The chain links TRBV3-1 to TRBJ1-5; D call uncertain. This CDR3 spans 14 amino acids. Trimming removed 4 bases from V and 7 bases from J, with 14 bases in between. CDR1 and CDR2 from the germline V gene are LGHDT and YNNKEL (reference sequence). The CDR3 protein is CASSRGQPGQPQHF. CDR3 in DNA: TGTGCCAGCAGCCGTGGCCAGCCCGGGCAGCCCCAGCATTTT.

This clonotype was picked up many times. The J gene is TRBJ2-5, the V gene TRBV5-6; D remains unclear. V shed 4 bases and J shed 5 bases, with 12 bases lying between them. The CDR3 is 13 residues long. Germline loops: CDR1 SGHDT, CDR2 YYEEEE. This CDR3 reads CASSAVQGETQYF. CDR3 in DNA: TGTGCCAGCAGCGCCGTGCAAGGGGAGACCCAGTACTTC. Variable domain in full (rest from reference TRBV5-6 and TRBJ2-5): DAGVTQSPTHLIKTRGQQVTLRCSPKSGHDTVSWYQQALGQGPQFIFQYYEEEERQRGNFPDRFSGHQFPNYSSELNVNALLLGDSALYLCASSAVQGETQYFGPGTRLLVL.

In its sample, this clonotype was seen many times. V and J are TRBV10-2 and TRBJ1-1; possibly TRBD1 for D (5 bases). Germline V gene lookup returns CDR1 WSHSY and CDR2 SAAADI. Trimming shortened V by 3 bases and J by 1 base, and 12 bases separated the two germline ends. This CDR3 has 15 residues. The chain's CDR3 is CASSDVGQGNTEAFF. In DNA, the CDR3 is TGCGCCAGCAGTGATGTGGGGCAAGGGAACACTGAAGCTTTCTTT.

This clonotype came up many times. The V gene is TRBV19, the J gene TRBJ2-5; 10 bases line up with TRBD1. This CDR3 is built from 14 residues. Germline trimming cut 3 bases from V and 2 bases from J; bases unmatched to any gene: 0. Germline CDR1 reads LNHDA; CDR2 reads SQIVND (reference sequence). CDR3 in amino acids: CASSMDRGQETQYF. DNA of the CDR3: TGTGCCAGTAGTATGGACAGGGGGCAAGAGACCCAGTACTTC. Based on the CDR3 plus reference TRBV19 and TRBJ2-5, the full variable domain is DGGITQSPKYLFRKEGQNVTLSCEQNLNHDAMYWYRQDPGQGLRLIYYSQIVNDFQKGDIAEGYSVSREKKESFPLTVTSAQKNPTAFYLCASSMDRGQETQYFGPGTRLLVL.

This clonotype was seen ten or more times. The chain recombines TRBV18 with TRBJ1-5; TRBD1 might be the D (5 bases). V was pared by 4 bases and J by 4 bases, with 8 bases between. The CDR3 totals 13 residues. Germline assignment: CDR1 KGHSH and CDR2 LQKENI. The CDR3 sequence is CASSRSGNQPQHF. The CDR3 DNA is TGTGCCAGCTCACGATCAGGGAATCAGCCCCAGCATTTT.

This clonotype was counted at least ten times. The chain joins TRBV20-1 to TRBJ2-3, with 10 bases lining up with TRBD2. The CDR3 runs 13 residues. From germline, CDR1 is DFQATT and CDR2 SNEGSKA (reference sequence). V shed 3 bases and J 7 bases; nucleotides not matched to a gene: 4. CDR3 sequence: CSASLAGAHTQYF. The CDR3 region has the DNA TGCAGTGCTAGTCTAGCGGGGGCTCATACGCAGTATTTT.

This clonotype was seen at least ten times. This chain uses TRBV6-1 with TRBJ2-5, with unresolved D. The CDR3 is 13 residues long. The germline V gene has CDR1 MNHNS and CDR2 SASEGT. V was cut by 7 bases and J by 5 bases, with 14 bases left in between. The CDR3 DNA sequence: TGTGCCAGCACGAGGAGTTTAGGGGAGACCCAGTACTTC. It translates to CASTRSLGETQYF.

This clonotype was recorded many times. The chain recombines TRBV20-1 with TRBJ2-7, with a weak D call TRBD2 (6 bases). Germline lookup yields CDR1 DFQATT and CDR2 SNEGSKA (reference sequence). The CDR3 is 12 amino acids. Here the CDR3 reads CAGTPSSYEQYF. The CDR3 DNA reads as TGCGCGGGGACTCCAAGCTCCTACGAGCAGTACTTC.

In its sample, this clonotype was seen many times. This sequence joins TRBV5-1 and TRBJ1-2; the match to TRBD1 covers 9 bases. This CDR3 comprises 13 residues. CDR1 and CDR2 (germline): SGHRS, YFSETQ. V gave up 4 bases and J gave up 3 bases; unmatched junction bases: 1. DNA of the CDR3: TGCGCCAGCAGCCGGACAGGGGACTATGGCTACACCTTC. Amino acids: CASSRTGDYGYTF.

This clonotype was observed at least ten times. The CDR3 nucleotides read TGTGCCAGCAGCCTGACCCGGGGGGGAAGCACAGATACGCAGTATTTT. As protein: CASSLTRGGSTDTQYF. This rearrangement joins TRBV3-1 to TRBJ2-3, with 8 bases fitting TRBD2. V lost 4 bases to trimming and J lost 0 bases; unmatched junction nucleotides: 6. CDR1 LGHDT and CDR2 YNNKEL come from the germline V gene (reference sequence). The CDR3 consists of 16 residues.

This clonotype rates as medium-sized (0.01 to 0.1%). The CDR3 nucleotides are TGCAGCGCACGGTACTGGGACACCGGGGAGCTGTTTTTT. Translation gives CSARYWDTGELFF. This chain links TRBV29-1 with TRBJ2-2; D is unclear. The germline CDR1 and CDR2 sequences are SQVTM and ANQGSEA. CDR3 length: 13 amino acids. V lost 7 bases, J lost 3 bases, and 12 bases lay in between.